The 7 T cell receptor beta chains below come from one sample, sequenced in a study of blood T cell repertoires in COVID-19. Assay used: immunoSEQ multiplex PCR; TCRdb lists only in-frame clones, some missing. The table includes under 300,000 clones, about 90% detected once. Sequences were obtained from peripheral blood. The receptors here all came from a woman under 40 with COVID-19, enrolled during active disease.

The genes are TRBV6-4 and TRBJ1-1, with unresolved D. Deletions cut 6 bases from V and 3 bases from J, with 14 bases between. The CDR3 is 14 residues long. CDR1 is MRHNA and CDR2 is SNTAGT in the germline V gene. The CDR3 nucleotides are TGTGCCAGCAGGCCGTCCGGGAGTGACACTGAAGCTTTCTTT. This codes for CASRPSGSDTEAFF.

The gene calls are TRBV7-6 and TRBJ1-1, with TRBD1 matching 9 bases. Per the germline V gene, CDR1 is SGHVS and CDR2 is FNYEAQ. The CDR3 is made up of 15 amino acids. Unmatched junction bases numbered 4, after V lost 5 bases and J lost 0 bases. The CDR3 nucleotides are TGTGCCAGCAGCAAAGGGACAGGGATGAACACTGAAGCTTTCTTT. Translation gives CASSKGTGMNTEAFF.

V is TRBV30 and J is TRBJ1-5; D gene unclear. Germline CDR1 and CDR2: GTSNPN and SVGIG (reference sequence). The CDR3 loop spans 17 amino acids. V lost 1 base and J lost 0, with 16 bases in between. The CDR3, as DNA: TGTGCCTGGAGTGAAGCGTTGCGGTCATATAGCAATCAGCCCCAGCATTTT. Translating gives CAWSEALRSYSNQPQHF. Full variable domain (outside the CDR3, taken from reference TRBV30 and TRBJ1-5): SQTIHQWPATLVQPVGSPLSLECTVEGTSNPNLYWYRQAAGRGLQLLFYSVGIGQISSEVPQNLSASRPQDRQFILSSKKLLLSDSGFYLCAWSEALRSYSNQPQHFGDGTRLSIL.

V usage is TRBV18 and J usage is TRBJ2-7, with D possibly TRBD1 on 5 matching bases. CDR1 is KGHSH, CDR2 LQKENI, per germline. The CDR3 length is 15 residues. Trimming left V 3 bases short and J 6 bases short, with 18 bases between. CDR3 coding DNA: TGTGCCAGCTCACCCCCGCGTGGCAGGGTGGCCGAGCAGTACTTC. Translating it yields CASSPPRGRVAEQYF.

The chain combines TRBV5-4 with TRBJ2-7; 9 bases are shared with TRBD1. In germline, CDR1 is SGHNT, CDR2 YYREEE (reference sequence). This CDR3 has 15 amino acids. V shed 4 bases, J shed 6 bases, and the junction held 11 bases outside the gene matches. The CDR3 DNA reads as TGTGCCAGCAGCGGGACAGGGCCGATTAGGGGCGAGCAGTACTTC. This encodes CASSGTGPIRGEQYF.

CDR3 sequence: CASSKILRSRGLQPQHF. For the CDR3, the DNA is TGTGCCAGCAGCAAAATCTTGCGTAGTCGGGGGTTGCAGCCCCAGCATTTT. The rearrangement links TRBV21-1 to TRBJ1-5. TRBV21-1 is a pseudogene locus. The CDR3 runs 17 residues.

This clone showed up just a few times. V usage is TRBV27 and J usage is TRBJ1-2; 7 bases agree with TRBD1. Germline V CDR1 and CDR2: MNHEY, SMNVEV (reference sequence). Trimming at V came to 4 bases and at J to 1 base, leaving 3 bases not matched to a gene. The CDR3 totals 14 residues. Written as DNA, the CDR3 is TGTGCCAGCAGTTCCCGACAGGGTAACTATGGCTACACCTTC. Protein sequence: CASSSRQGNYGYTF.